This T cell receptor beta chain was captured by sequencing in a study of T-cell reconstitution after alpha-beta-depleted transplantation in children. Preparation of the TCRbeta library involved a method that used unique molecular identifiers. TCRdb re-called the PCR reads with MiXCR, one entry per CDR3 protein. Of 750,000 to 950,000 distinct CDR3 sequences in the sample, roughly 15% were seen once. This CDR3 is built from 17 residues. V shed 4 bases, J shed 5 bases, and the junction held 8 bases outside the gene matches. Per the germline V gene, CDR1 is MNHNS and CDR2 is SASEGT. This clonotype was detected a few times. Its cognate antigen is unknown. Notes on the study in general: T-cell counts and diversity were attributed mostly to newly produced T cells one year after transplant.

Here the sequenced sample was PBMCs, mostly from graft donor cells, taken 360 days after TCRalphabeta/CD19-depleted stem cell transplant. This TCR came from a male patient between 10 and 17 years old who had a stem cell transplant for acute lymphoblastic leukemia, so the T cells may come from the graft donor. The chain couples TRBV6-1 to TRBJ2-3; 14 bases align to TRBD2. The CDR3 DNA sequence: TGTGCCAGCAGTGGGGAGACTAGCGGGAGGGTGGAAGATACGCAGTATTTT. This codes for CASSGETSGRVEDTQYF.